This TCR beta chain stems from a study of OX40 agonist ivuxolimab in advanced cancers. Study overall: The study treated patients with ivuxolimab, an agonistic anti-OX40 (CD134) antibody.

TCRdb's table, derived via immunoSEQ multiplex PCR, lists solely in-frame clones and lacks some. The table includes 70,000 to 90,000 clones, approximately 84% detected once. This CDR3 is built from 18 residues. Germline V gene sequence: CDR1 GTSNPN, CDR2 SVGIG (reference sequence). With 7 bases clipped from V and 1 base from J, the junction kept 19 bases outside the gene matches. The sequencing here drew on CD4+ or CD8+ T cells sorted from blood, taken in a trial of the OX40 agonist ivuxolimab. The chain combines TRBV30 with TRBJ2-1; 7 nucleotides agree with TRBD2. This TCR came from an adult with an advanced solid tumor such as melanoma, head and neck, liver or kidney cancer. CDR3 amino acids: CASFQRGSSPLSYNEQFF. The CDR3 DNA sequence: TGTGCCTCCTTCCAACGCGGGAGTTCCCCCTTATCCTACAATGAGCAGTTCTTC.